Following are 10 T cell receptor beta chains from one sample sequenced in a study of CD8 T cells in ankylosing spondylitis. TCRdb reprocessed the 5' RACE reads via MiXCR and lists one record per CDR3 protein. The sample has under 200,000 distinct CDR3 sequences; 9.5% to 10% are singletons. Sequences were obtained from blood, either unsorted or a sorted T cell fraction (not recorded which). The receptors derive from a female donor with ankylosing spondylitis or in good health (not recorded which).

In its sample, this clonotype was seen a few times. V is TRBV2 and J is TRBJ1-2; tentatively, D is TRBD1 (6 bases). Trimming took off 8 bases at V and 5 bases at J, with 18 bases between the two ends. The CDR3 is 14 residues long. Germline-derived CDR1 and CDR2 are SNHLY and FYNNEI. The CDR3 region is CASSPTGGPYGYTF. CDR3 DNA sequence: TGTGCCAGCTCCCCTACCGGGGGCCCTTATGGCTACACCTTC.

This clonotype was seen ten or more times. The chain recombines TRBV11-2 with TRBJ2-7; D gene unclear. The CDR3 length is 11 residues. The V gene lost 3 bases and the J gene lost 5 bases, with 5 bases spanning the gap. The germline gives CDR1 SGHAT, CDR2 FQNNGV. CDR3 protein: CASSFQNEQYF. The CDR3 DNA follows: TGTGCCAGCAGCTTCCAGAACGAGCAGTACTTC. The full variable domain, in which reference TRBV11-2 and TRBJ2-7 provide the parts outside the CDR3, is EAGVAQSPRYKIIEKRQSVAFWCNPISGHATLYWYQQILGQGPKLLIQFQNNGVVDDSQLPKDRFSAERLKGVDSTLKIQPAKLEDSAVYLCASSFQNEQYFGPGTRLTVT.

V usage is TRBV4-3 and J usage is TRBJ2-3, with a tentative D call TRBD2 (6 bases). V was shortened by 0 bases and J by 0 bases, with 10 bases between the two germline ends. This CDR3 contains 16 residues. Germline lookup yields CDR1 LGHNA and CDR2 YSLEER. The CDR3 loop reads CASSQDRSGSTDTQYF. CDR3 DNA: TGCGCCAGCAGCCAAGACAGGAGCGGGAGCACAGATACGCAGTATTTT.

This clonotype was detected a few times. The rearrangement joins TRBV13 to TRBJ2-1; D might be TRBD1 or TRBD2, each matching 5 bases. Trimming removed 5 bases at V and 8 bases at J, with 22 bases between. This CDR3 comprises 16 residues. Per the germline V gene, CDR1 is PRHDT and CDR2 is FYEKMQ (reference sequence). CDR3 DNA sequence: TGTGCCAGCAGCCCCCAGGGTTCGCTAGCAAGGGATGAGCAGTTCTTC. Its protein product is CASSPQGSLARDEQFF.

This clonotype appeared many times. CDR3 region: CASSPDRAGEQYF. CDR3 DNA sequence: TGTGCCAGCAGCCCGGACAGGGCCGGCGAGCAGTACTTC. The genes are TRBV5-5 and TRBJ2-7; 8 nucleotides align to TRBD1. Germline CDR1 and CDR2: SGHKS and YYEKEE (reference sequence). This CDR3 contains 13 residues. J gave up 6 bases and V 4 bases, and 6 bases lay outside the gene matches.

The chain employs TRBV12-3 or TRBV12-4 and TRBJ1-6; D not certain. This CDR3 region has 15 residues. Trimming pared 6 bases from V and 8 bases from J, leaving 17 bases between. The chain's CDR3 is CASSPSRYGDSPLHF. As DNA, the CDR3 is TGTGCCAGCAGCCCTTCTAGATACGGAGATTCACCCCTCCACTTT.

This clonotype turned up a few times. The chain combines TRBV19 with TRBJ2-7, with D unclear. CDR1 and CDR2 (germline): LNHDA, SQIVND (reference sequence). The CDR3 is 13 amino acids. Trimming cost V 5 bases and J 2 bases, with 10 bases left between them. The CDR3 nucleotides read TGTGCCAGTAGTCTCACACTTACCTACGAGCAGTACTTC. As protein: CASSLTLTYEQYF.

This clonotype was detected a few times. The DNA of the CDR3 is TGCGCCAGCAGCCAAGATAGGGCAAATATTGGGTATGGCTACACCTTC. Residues: CASSQDRANIGYGYTF. The chain is built from TRBV4-3 and TRBJ1-2, with D hard to call. Germline V gene data show CDR1 as LGHNA and CDR2 as YSLEER. V was trimmed by 0 bases and J by 5 bases, leaving 16 bases between them. The CDR3 has 16 amino acids.

This chain joins TRBV11-3 and TRBJ1-1, with D hard to call. The CDR3 is made up of 12 amino acids. V lost 3 bases to trimming and J lost 1 base, with 3 bases between them. Germline CDR1 and CDR2: SGHNT and YENEEA. The CDR3 coding sequence is TGTGCCAGCAGCTTGAGGAACACTGAAGCTTTCTTT. Its protein product is CASSLRNTEAFF.

The chain links TRBV7-8 to TRBJ2-3; the D is unclear. The CDR3 is 12 residues long. Germline CDR1 and CDR2: SGHVS and FQNEAQ. V was clipped by 7 bases and J by 5 bases, with 10 bases between them. The CDR3 sequence: CASTTNGDTQYF. CDR3 sequence (DNA): TGTGCCAGCACCACTAACGGAGATACGCAGTATTTT.